These 23 T cell receptor beta chains originate from one sample sequenced in a study of vaccination and CD4 T cells after COVID-19. The Oncomine TCR Beta short-read assay sequenced DNA from cultured CD4+ T cells. TCRdb passed the PCR reads through MiXCR, listing each CDR3 protein once. The sample lists roughly 12,000 distinct CDR3 sequences, about three fifths occurring once. The antigens these receptors bind are not known. The treatment is: roughly ten-day PBMC culture with coronavirus spike peptide pools or control peptides (ViraFEST assay). Sequenced material: CD4+ T cells from blood, cultured in vitro. These receptors all stem from a human donor who had recovered from COVID-19.

The CDR3 nucleotides read TGCAGTGCGAGCCGACAAAGCGGACTAGCGGTCACAGATACGCAGTATTTT. Its protein product is CSASRQSGLAVTDTQYF. This sequence joins TRBV20-1 and TRBJ2-3, with TRBD2 matching over 10 bases. Germline assignment: CDR1 DFQATT and CDR2 SNEGSKA (reference sequence). V trimming: 6 bases; J trimming: 2 bases; junction bases outside the gene matches: 14. This CDR3 region has 17 residues.

The rearrangement joins TRBV5-4 to TRBJ2-1, with a possible D match to TRBD1 (5 bases). CDR3 length: 15 amino acids. CDR1 is SGHNT, CDR2 YYREEE, per germline (reference sequence). Deletions cut 3 bases from V and 6 bases from J, with 16 bases between. CDR3 in amino acids: CASSSNRNLGNEQFF. The CDR3 DNA reads TGTGCCAGCAGCTCTAACAGGAATTTGGGCAATGAGCAGTTCTTC. The full variable domain, with the rest looked up from reference TRBV5-4 and TRBJ2-1, is ETGVTQSPTHLIKTRGQQVTLRCSSQSGHNTVSWYQQALGQGPQFIFQYYREEENGRGNFPPRFSGLQFPNYSSELNVNALELDDSALYLCASSSNRNLGNEQFFGPGTRLTVL.

V and J are TRBV21-1 and TRBJ2-3. TRBV21-1 is a listed pseudogene. The CDR3 runs 14 residues. Written as DNA, the CDR3 is TGTGCCAGCAGCAAAACTCCACCCACAGATACGCAGTATTTT. Its translation: CASSKTPPTDTQYF.

This rearrangement joins TRBV6-1 to TRBJ2-5; D could derive from TRBD1 or TRBD2 (5 bases each). The CDR3 has 11 amino acids. Germline V CDR1 and CDR2: MNHNS, SASEGT. V lost 11 bases, J lost 5 bases, and 12 bases lay in between. The CDR3 DNA is TGTGCCGGGGGTATAGCGGAGACCCAGTACTTC. This sequence encodes CAGGIAETQYF.

The V gene is TRBV23-1, the J gene TRBJ1-5; D remains unclear. TRBV23-1 is an ORF; its function is uncertain. The CDR3 length is 12 residues. Trimming left V 8 bases short and J 3 bases short, with 8 bases between. CDR3: CASLPVNQPQHF. CDR3 DNA: TGCGCCAGCCTCCCCGTCAATCAGCCCCAGCATTTT.

This clonotype turned up a few times. This chain links TRBV20-1 with TRBJ1-5; D is undetermined. The CDR3 sequence is 13 residues long. Germline V gene lookup returns CDR1 DFQATT and CDR2 SNEGSKA (reference sequence). V lost 4 bases to trimming and J lost 4 bases, with 11 bases between them. The CDR3 sequence: CSAMQVINQPQHF. The CDR3 DNA follows: TGCAGTGCTATGCAGGTGATAAATCAGCCCCAGCATTTT.

This chain uses TRBV20-1 with TRBJ2-5, with D tentatively TRBD1 (5 bases). Germline V gene data show CDR1 as DFQATT and CDR2 as SNEGSKA (reference sequence). This CDR3 comprises 13 residues. Trimming removed 3 bases from V and 3 bases from J, with 11 bases in between. CDR3 coding DNA: TGCAGTGCTAGGCCCCCAGGGAAAGAGACCCAGTACTTC. Encoded protein: CSARPPGKETQYF.

The V call is TRBV19, the J call TRBJ1-1, with TRBD1 matching over 8 bases. Germline assignment: CDR1 LNHDA and CDR2 SQIVND (reference sequence). V lost 0 bases, J lost 9 bases, and 6 bases stayed unmatched. The CDR3 spans 14 residues. This chain's CDR3 is CASSIDPRQGKAFF. For the CDR3, the DNA is TGTGCCAGTAGTATAGATCCTAGACAGGGGAAAGCTTTCTTT.

The rearrangement links TRBV15 to TRBJ2-5; D call uncertain. The germline V gene encodes CDR1 LNHNV and CDR2 YYDKDF (reference sequence). This CDR3 has 15 residues. V lost 1 base and J 2 bases, leaving 11 bases between the germline ends. CDR3 nucleotides: TGTGCCACCAGCAGAGTAGGGTCTGGGCAAGAGACCCAGTACTTC. It codes for CATSRVGSGQETQYF.

The chain joins TRBV6-1 to TRBJ1-1; perhaps TRBD1 as D (6 bases). V dropped 5 bases and J dropped 0 bases, with 10 bases sitting between them. The germline V gene encodes CDR1 MNHNS and CDR2 SASEGT. The CDR3 extends over 14 amino acids. CDR3 bases: TGTGCCAGCAGTCAACAGGGAGTGAACACTGAAGCTTTCTTT. Translation: CASSQQGVNTEAFF.

This clonotype was observed once. The chain couples TRBV19 to TRBJ2-7; 7 bases match TRBD2. Germline trimming cut 4 bases from V and 6 bases from J; bases unmatched to any gene: 9. This CDR3 contains 14 residues. CDR1 and CDR2 from the germline V gene are LNHDA and SQIVND (reference sequence). CDR3 sequence reads: CASSTSGGTREQYF. CDR3 nucleotide sequence: TGTGCCAGTAGTACCTCGGGGGGTACCCGCGAGCAGTACTTC.

The rearrangement joins TRBV7-3 to TRBJ2-2; 7 nucleotides line up with TRBD2. The length of the CDR3 is 16 residues. V lost 5 bases, J lost 2 bases, and 8 bases stayed unmatched. The V gene's germline CDR1 is SGHTA and CDR2 FQGTGA. CDR3 residues: CASSPESGVNTGELFF. CDR3 bases: TGTGCCAGCAGCCCCGAGAGCGGGGTAAACACCGGGGAGCTGTTTTTT. The full variable domain, with the rest looked up from reference TRBV7-3 and TRBJ2-2, is GAGVSQTPSNKVTEKGKYVELRCDPISGHTALYWYRQSLGQGPEFLIYFQGTGAADDSGLPNDRFFAVRPEGSVSTLKIQRTERGDSAVYLCASSPESGVNTGELFFGEGSRLTVL.

The chain links TRBV27 to TRBJ2-1, with 12 bases fitting TRBD2. The CDR3 spans 17 residues. The junction had 8 bases not matched to a gene; V was cut back by 5 bases and J by 3 bases. Germline loops: CDR1 MNHEY, CDR2 SMNVEV (reference sequence). The DNA for the CDR3 is TGTGCCAGCAGTCCCGCCCTGGGACTAGCGGGCTACAATGAGCAGTTCTTC. Translating it yields CASSPALGLAGYNEQFF.

V gene TRBV6-1 combines with J gene TRBJ1-4; 7 bases agree with TRBD1. CDR3 length equals 13 residues. From germline, CDR1 is MNHNS and CDR2 SASEGT. The ends lost 6 bases at V and 7 bases at J; junction bases unmatched: 5. CDR3 DNA: TGTGCCAGCAGGCGACAGGGTTTTGAAAAACTGTTTTTT. Translated: CASRRQGFEKLFF.

The chain links TRBV15 to TRBJ2-5, with D possibly being TRBD1 (6 bases). From germline, CDR1 is LNHNV and CDR2 YYDKDF (reference sequence). Trimming removed 1 base from V and 3 bases from J, with 12 bases in between. The CDR3 is made up of 15 amino acids. In DNA, the CDR3 is TGTGCCACCAGCAGAGGGGACACGGGGAAAGAGACCCAGTACTTC. The encoded protein is CATSRGDTGKETQYF. Full variable domain (outside the CDR3, taken from reference TRBV15 and TRBJ2-5): DAMVIQNPRYQVTQFGKPVTLSCSQTLNHNVMYWYQQKSSQAPKLLFHYYDKDFNNEADTPDNFQSRRPNTSFCFLDIRSPGLGDTAMYLCATSRGDTGKETQYFGPGTRLLVL.

The rearrangement links TRBV11-2 to TRBJ1-1; the D is unclear. CDR1 is SGHAT and CDR2 is FQNNGV in the germline V gene. This CDR3 comprises 13 residues. Deletions cut 2 bases from V and 4 bases from J, with 8 bases between. The CDR3 sequence is CASSLQQSTEAFF. The CDR3 region has the DNA TGTGCCAGCAGCTTACAACAGAGCACTGAAGCTTTCTTT. The full variable domain, completed using reference TRBV11-2 and TRBJ1-1, is EAGVAQSPRYKIIEKRQSVAFWCNPISGHATLYWYQQILGQGPKLLIQFQNNGVVDDSQLPKDRFSAERLKGVDSTLKIQPAKLEDSAVYLCASSLQQSTEAFFGQGTRLTVV.

The CDR3 region has the DNA TGTGCCAGCAGTGAGACAGGGGGCGCAGATACGCAGTATTTT. Amino acid sequence: CASSETGGADTQYF. This chain joins TRBV6-4 and TRBJ2-3; 10 bases are shared with TRBD1. The CDR3 loop spans 14 amino acids. CDR1 MRHNA and CDR2 SNTAGT come from the germline V gene. The ends lost 3 bases at V and 4 bases at J; junction bases unmatched: 1.

The chain combines TRBV6-2 or TRBV6-3 with TRBJ1-4; no reliable D call. Trimming removed 3 bases at V and 6 bases at J, with 17 bases between. The CDR3 consists of 16 residues. Germline V gene lookup returns CDR1 MNHEY and CDR2 SVGEGT. The CDR3 loop is CASSYGFGHADEKLFF. CDR3 in DNA: TGTGCCAGCAGTTATGGTTTTGGGCATGCGGATGAAAAACTGTTTTTT.

The chain uses TRBV10-2 and TRBJ2-5; 8 bases line up with TRBD2. Per the germline V gene, CDR1 is WSHSY and CDR2 is SAAADI. The V gene end was trimmed by 0 bases and the J gene end by 8 bases; junction bases not matched to a gene: 17. This CDR3 contains 18 residues. CDR3: CASSESRVAGKPRETQYF. DNA for the CDR3: TGCGCCAGCAGTGAGTCTCGGGTAGCGGGAAAACCAAGAGAAACCCAGTACTTC.

In its sample, this clonotype was seen a few times. The chain couples TRBV20-1 to TRBJ1-1; 8 bases map to TRBD1. Germline V gene data show CDR1 as DFQATT and CDR2 as SNEGSKA (reference sequence). This CDR3 comprises 13 residues. J lost 2 bases, V lost 8 bases, and 7 bases had no gene match. CDR3 coding DNA: TGCAGTCCCGGACAGGGCAGCAACACTGAAGCTTTCTTT. As protein: CSPGQGSNTEAFF.

The chain carries TRBV19 and TRBJ1-2; D uncertain. Germline values: CDR1 LNHDA, CDR2 SQIVND (reference sequence). CDR3 size: 15 residues. V was shortened by 1 base and J by 3 bases, with 12 bases between the two germline ends. Here the CDR3 DNA reads TGTGCCAGTAGTATAGCCGTTGCTGTCGACTATGGCTACACCTTC. It yields the protein CASSIAVAVDYGYTF.

The rearrangement uses TRBV15 and TRBJ1-2; no reliable D call. In germline, CDR1 is LNHNV, CDR2 YYDKDF (reference sequence). The CDR3 length is 15 residues. V lost 2 bases, J lost 0 bases, and 10 bases lay in between. CDR3 sequence reads: CATSRLLSTNYGYTF. The CDR3 DNA sequence: TGTGCCACCAGCAGACTCTTGTCGACTAACTATGGCTACACCTTC. The complete variable domain, with remaining parts taken from reference TRBV15 and TRBJ1-2, reads DAMVIQNPRYQVTQFGKPVTLSCSQTLNHNVMYWYQQKSSQAPKLLFHYYDKDFNNEADTPDNFQSRRPNTSFCFLDIRSPGLGDTAMYLCATSRLLSTNYGYTFGSGTRLTVV.

The chain joins TRBV12-3 or TRBV12-4 to TRBJ2-2; D possibly corresponds to TRBD1 (5 bases). This CDR3 has 14 residues. Trimming took 3 bases from V and 6 from J, leaving 11 bases between them. The CDR3 is CASSFSRVAGELFF. CDR3 DNA sequence: TGTGCCAGCAGTTTCAGCAGGGTGGCCGGGGAGCTGTTTTTT.